The subject of this entry is one T cell receptor (beta chain). Its target is not known. The sample belongs to a study of T cell repertoires in ileal Crohn's disease. Study results and limitations: Clonal expansions were more frequent in active smokers than non-smokers at surgery. Sorted CD8 T cells held more high-frequency clones than CD4. All patients with clonality above 26.8% had endoscopic recurrence.

This CDR3 contains 19 residues. The junction had 11 bases not matched to a gene; V was cut back by 2 bases and J by 1 base. CDR1 and CDR2 (germline): SGHTA, FQGNSA. Clones were sequenced by immunoSEQ multiplex PCR, and TCRdb holds only the in-frame ones, with some missing. The sample carries some 4,200 clones, roughly 65% recorded once. The receptor's source is an adult with Crohn's disease. Input material: ileal tissue. The chain has TRBV7-2 and TRBJ2-3; 11 bases align to TRBD2. CDR3 sequence reads: CASSLPFLAGGFRTDTQYF. CDR3 DNA: TGTGCCAGCAGCTTACCTTTTCTAGCGGGGGGCTTTCGCACAGATACGCAGTATTTT.